This TCR beta chain was identified during a study of T cell changes during pregnancy in multiple sclerosis. Some clones are missing from TCRdb's copy, which holds only in-frame ones; the method was immunoSEQ multiplex PCR. Found here are roughly 33,000 clones, around 93% of them singletons; the top ten hold 2.5% to 3%. Sequenced material: CD4+ T cells from peripheral blood mononuclear cells, taken in the third trimester of pregnancy. The clonotype originates from a female donor in good health, enrolled as a control in a pregnancy study.

CDR3 sequence reads: CASGPELGPEAFF. The CDR3 DNA is TGTGCTAGTGGTCCAGAACTGGGGCCTGAAGCTTTCTTT. The V call is TRBV12-5, the J call TRBJ1-1; TRBD1 is a possible D gene (5 bases). The CDR3 is made up of 13 amino acids. Trimming removed 5 bases at V and 6 bases at J, with 13 bases between. Germline V gene data show CDR1 as LGHNT and CDR2 as FRNRAP.